Listed here are 7 T cell receptor beta chains from one sample, sequenced in a study of CD8 T cells in ankylosing spondylitis. TCRdb recomputed calls from the 5' RACE reads with MiXCR, one row per CDR3 protein. The table records a few hundred thousand distinct CDR3 sequences, over 15% of them present only once. The source material was blood, either unsorted or a sorted T cell fraction (not recorded which). The receptor set was obtained from a male donor with ankylosing spondylitis or in good health (not recorded which).

The chain joins TRBV2 to TRBJ2-5; D gene unclear. Germline loops: CDR1 SNHLY, CDR2 FYNNEI. The CDR3 contains 15 residues. V lost 2 bases and J lost 4, with 14 bases in between. CDR3 loop: CASSESPSVGETQYF. The CDR3, as DNA: TGTGCCAGCAGTGAAAGCCCGTCCGTTGGAGAGACCCAGTACTTC. The full variable domain, with the rest looked up from reference TRBV2 and TRBJ2-5, is EPEVTQTPSHQVTQMGQEVILRCVPISNHLYFYWYRQILGQKVEFLVSFYNNEISEKSEIFDDQFSVERPDGSNFTLKIRSTKLEDSAMYFCASSESPSVGETQYFGPGTRLLVL.

The chain combines TRBV12-3 or TRBV12-4 with TRBJ2-3; perhaps TRBD2 as D (5 bases). This CDR3 region has 17 residues. V was trimmed by 6 bases and J by 1 base, leaving 20 bases between them. The CDR3, as DNA: TGTGCCAGCAGCGGCCTTTCGCGGCTGGGAGGCACAGATACGCAGTATTTT. It codes for CASSGLSRLGGTDTQYF.

V is TRBV12-3 or TRBV12-4 and J is TRBJ2-3, with 9 bases aligning to TRBD2. Losses at the gene ends were 2 bases for V and 5 bases for J; bases not matched to a gene: 14. The CDR3 is made up of 18 amino acids. This CDR3 is CASSLRGLGVAGEDTQYF. In DNA, the CDR3 is TGTGCCAGCAGTTTAAGGGGGCTCGGGGTAGCGGGAGAAGATACGCAGTATTTT.

The chain employs TRBV5-1 and TRBJ2-1; 8 bases align to TRBD2. Germline V CDR1 and CDR2: SGHRS, YFSETQ. Trimming removed 0 bases from V and 7 bases from J; junction bases left unmatched: 12. The CDR3 is 17 residues long. The CDR3 sequence: CASSLALGREGRNEQFF. CDR3 nucleotide sequence: TGCGCCAGCAGCTTGGCCTTAGGTCGGGAGGGCCGGAATGAGCAGTTCTTC.

V is TRBV27 and J is TRBJ2-3; no clear D gene. The CDR3 is made up of 13 amino acids. The V and J ends lost 5 bases and 0 bases respectively, with 6 bases between them. Germline CDR1 is MNHEY and CDR2 is SMNVEV (reference sequence). CDR3 protein: CASSPVSTDTQYF. DNA for the CDR3: TGTGCCAGCAGTCCGGTTAGCACAGATACGCAGTATTTT.

This sequence joins TRBV19 and TRBJ2-1; D possibly corresponds to TRBD2 (6 bases). Trimming took off 3 bases at V and 0 bases at J, with 12 bases between the two ends. There are 16 residues in the CDR3. Per germline, CDR1 LNHDA and CDR2 SQIVND (reference sequence). The CDR3 spells CASSISAGSSYNEQFF. CDR3 DNA sequence: TGTGCCAGTAGTATTTCGGCCGGGAGCTCCTACAATGAGCAGTTCTTC.

This clonotype was seen a few times. The rearrangement joins TRBV7-6 to TRBJ2-7; 9 nucleotides line up with TRBD1. Losses at the gene ends were 6 bases for V and 5 bases for J; bases not matched to a gene: 8. Germline V gives CDR1 SGHVS, CDR2 FNYEAQ. The CDR3 is 14 residues long. The CDR3 bases are TGTGCCAGCAGTGACCGGGACAGGGTCCACGAGCAGTACTTC. Amino acids: CASSDRDRVHEQYF.